A single sample is the source of the 8 T cell receptor beta chains below, sequenced in a study of shared clonotypes between healthy human individuals. Assay used: immunoSEQ multiplex PCR; TCRdb lists only in-frame clones, some missing. Among approximately 2,300,000 clones, 80% to 95% were seen once, and the ten largest hold approximately 0.39%. The sample comprised naive CD4+ T cells from PBMCs. Subset meaning: CD45RA+ positively selected. The source of these receptors is a man younger than 35 in good health. Some clones in this sample may be carry-over from other donors' samples.

This clone was seen just once. V is TRBV9 and J is TRBJ2-7; 9 bases are a match to TRBD1. Germline CDR1 reads SGDLS; CDR2 reads YYNGEE. After removal of 6 bases from V and 6 bases from J, the junction contained 16 bases not matched to a gene. The CDR3 consists of 16 residues. CDR3 sequence (DNA): TGTGCCAGCACCAAGGGGGCGACAGGGGGTCCTTTCGAGCAGTACTTC. It is translated as CASTKGATGGPFEQYF.

The rearrangement links TRBV28 to TRBJ1-1; D remains unclear. This CDR3 region has 14 residues. Germline values: CDR1 MDHEN, CDR2 SYDVKM. The V end was cut by 8 bases, the J end by 1 base, with 14 bases between. The CDR3 here is CASLNTPTNTEAFF. The CDR3 bases are TGTGCCAGCCTAAATACTCCTACGAACACTGAAGCTTTCTTT.

The CDR3: CASSEARGGGYGYTF. The CDR3 DNA follows: TGTGCCAGCAGTGAAGCGCGGGGGGGCGGCTATGGCTACACCTTC. The rearrangement joins TRBV6-1 to TRBJ1-2, with D possibly TRBD1 on 6 matching bases. This CDR3 has 15 residues. V lost 0 bases, J lost 4 bases, and 12 bases lay in between. Per germline, CDR1 MNHNS and CDR2 SASEGT.

V is TRBV5-1 and J is TRBJ1-2; TRBD1 matches at 9 bases. With V trimmed by 4 bases and J by 6 bases, 4 bases remained unmatched. Germline assignment: CDR1 SGHRS and CDR2 YFSETQ. CDR3 size: 13 residues. The chain's CDR3 is CASSVGQGNGYTF. In nucleotides, the CDR3 is TGCGCCAGCAGCGTGGGACAGGGAAATGGCTACACCTTC.

The chain is built from TRBV5-1 and TRBJ2-2; the D gene is possibly TRBD1 (6 bases). Germline V gene lookup returns CDR1 SGHRS and CDR2 YFSETQ. CDR3 length equals 14 residues. The germline V and J ends were trimmed by 1 base and 5 bases, with 9 bases remaining between them. In nucleotides, the CDR3 is TGCGCCAGCAGCTTGAGAGGACAGACCGGGGAGCTGTTTTTT. It yields the protein CASSLRGQTGELFF.

This sequence joins TRBV2 and TRBJ2-7; the D is unclear. CDR1 and CDR2 (germline): SNHLY, FYNNEI. V was shortened by 3 bases and J by 0 bases, with 12 bases between the two germline ends. This CDR3 contains 15 residues. The CDR3 nucleotides read TGTGCCAGCAGTGAGGTAGGAGTGAGCTCCTACGAGCAGTACTTC. Translating gives CASSEVGVSSYEQYF.

This chain uses TRBV29-1 with TRBJ2-6; D is ambiguous. The germline V and J ends were trimmed by 5 bases and 1 base, with 6 bases remaining between them. The CDR3 contains 13 residues. Germline V gene data show CDR1 as SQVTM and CDR2 as ANQGSEA. The CDR3 region is CSVQKSGANVLTF. In DNA, the CDR3 is TGCAGCGTTCAAAAGTCTGGGGCCAACGTCCTGACTTTC. The full variable domain, completed using reference TRBV29-1 and TRBJ2-6, is SAVISQKPSRDICQRGTSLTIQCQVDSQVTMMFWYRQQPGQSLTLIATANQGSEATYESGFVIDKFPISRPNLTFSTLTVSNMSPEDSSIYLCSVQKSGANVLTFGAGSRLTVL.

This clone was observed a handful of times. The sample holds other DNA sequences that translate to the same CDR3. CDR3 sequence: CASRATGANYGYTF. The CDR3 nucleotides are TGTGCCAGCAGGGCAACAGGGGCCAACTATGGCTACACCTTC. This chain connects TRBV6-1 to TRBJ1-2, with TRBD1 matching over 7 bases. CDR3 length: 14 amino acids. The V segment lost 6 bases and the J segment 2 bases; nucleotides outside the gene matches: 6. In germline, CDR1 is MNHNS, CDR2 SASEGT.